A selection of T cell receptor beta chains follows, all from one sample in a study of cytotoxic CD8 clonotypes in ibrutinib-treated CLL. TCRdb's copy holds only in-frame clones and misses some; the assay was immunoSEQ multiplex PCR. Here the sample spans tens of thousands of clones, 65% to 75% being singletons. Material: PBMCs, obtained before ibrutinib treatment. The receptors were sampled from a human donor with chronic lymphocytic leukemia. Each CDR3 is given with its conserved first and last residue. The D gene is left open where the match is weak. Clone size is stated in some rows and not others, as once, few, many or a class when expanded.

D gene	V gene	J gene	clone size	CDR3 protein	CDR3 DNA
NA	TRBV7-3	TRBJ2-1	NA	CASSSHQEYNEQFF	TGTGCCAGCAGCTCCCACCAGGAGTACAATGAGCAGTTCTTC
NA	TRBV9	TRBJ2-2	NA	CASSVAGGPGELFF	TGTGCCAGCAGCGTAGCCGGGGGCCCCGGGGAGCTGTTTTTT
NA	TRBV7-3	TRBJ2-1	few	CASSTAANNEQFF	TGTGCCAGCAGCACTGCCGCGAACAATGAGCAGTTCTTC
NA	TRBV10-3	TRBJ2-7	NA	CASSGSGRTYYEQYF	TGTGCCTCTTCTGGGAGCGGGCGGACCTATTACGAGCAGTACTTC
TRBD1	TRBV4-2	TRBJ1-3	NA	CASSQTGGYSGNTIYF	TGTGCCAGCAGCCAGACAGGGGGATACTCTGGAAACACCATATATTTT
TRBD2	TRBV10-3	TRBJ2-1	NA	CAISSTSGSYNEQFF	TGTGCCATCAGTTCGACTAGCGGGAGCTACAATGAGCAGTTCTTC
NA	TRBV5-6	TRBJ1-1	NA	CASSFPGEKEAFF	TGTGCCAGCAGCTTCCCGGGGGAGAAAGAAGCTTTCTTT
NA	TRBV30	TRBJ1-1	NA	CAWSVLGNTEAFF	TGTGCCTGGAGTGTATTGGGGAACACTGAAGCTTTCTTT
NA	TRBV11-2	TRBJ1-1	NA	CASSLDYGVNTEAFF	TGTGCCAGCAGCTTAGATTACGGGGTAAACACTGAAGCTTTCTTT
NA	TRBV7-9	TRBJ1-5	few	CASSSQGVNQPQHF	TGTGCCAGCAGCTCCCAGGGAGTAAATCAGCCCCAGCATTTT
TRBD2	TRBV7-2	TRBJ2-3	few	CASSSSGRATDTQYF	TGTGCCAGCAGCTCTAGCGGGAGGGCCACAGATACGCAGTATTTT
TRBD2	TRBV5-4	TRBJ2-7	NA	CASSLGLAASYEQYF	TGTGCCAGCAGCTTGGGACTAGCGGCCTCCTACGAGCAGTACTTC
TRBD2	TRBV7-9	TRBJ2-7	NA	CASSRSGGRPYEQYF	TGTGCCAGCAGCCGAAGCGGGGGGAGGCCCTACGAGCAGTACTTC
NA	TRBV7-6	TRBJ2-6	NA	CASSLAGTGANVLTF	TGTGCCAGCAGCCTTGCGGGGACTGGGGCCAACGTCCTGACTTTC
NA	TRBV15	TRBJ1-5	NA	CATSRDPGDYQPQHF	TGTGCCACCAGCAGAGATCCGGGGGATTATCAGCCCCAGCATTTT
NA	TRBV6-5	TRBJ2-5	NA	CASSYHRDQETQYF	TGTGCCAGCAGTTACCACAGGGACCAAGAGACCCAGTACTTC
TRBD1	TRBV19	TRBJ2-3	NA	CASSRGTGGRADTQYF	TGTGCCAGTAGTAGAGGGACAGGGGGGCGAGCAGATACGCAGTATTTT
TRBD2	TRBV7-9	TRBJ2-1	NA	CASSTSGDFNEQFF	TGTGCCAGCAGCACTAGCGGGGATTTTAATGAGCAGTTCTTC
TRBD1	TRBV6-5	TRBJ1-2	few	CASSYQGGANYGYTF	TGTGCCAGCAGTTACCAGGGGGGAGCTAACTATGGCTACACCTTC
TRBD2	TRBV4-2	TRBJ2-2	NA	CASSQDLIPLAGGRTGELFF	TGTGCCAGCAGCCAAGATCTTATCCCACTAGCGGGAGGGCGGACCGGGGAGCTGTTTTTT
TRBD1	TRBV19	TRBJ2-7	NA	CASSALLGTAYEQYF	TGTGCCAGTAGTGCCCTCCTAGGGACAGCGTACGAGCAGTACTTC
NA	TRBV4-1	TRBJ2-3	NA	CASSREFGTDTQYF	TGCGCCAGCTCCAGGGAATTTGGCACAGATACGCAGTATTTT
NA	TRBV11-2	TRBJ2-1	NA	CASSLAQYNEQFF	TGTGCCAGCAGCTTAGCTCAATACAATGAGCAGTTCTTC
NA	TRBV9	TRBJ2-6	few	CASSVSGANVLTF	TGTGCCAGCAGCGTATCTGGGGCCAACGTCCTGACTTTC
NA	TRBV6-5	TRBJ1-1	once	CASSLDRNTEAFF	TGTGCCAGCAGCCTTGACAGGAATACTGAAGCTTTCTTT
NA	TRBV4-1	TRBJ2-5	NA	CASSQVQGTAETQYF	TGCGCCAGCAGCCAGGTACAGGGCACCGCGGAGACCCAGTACTTC
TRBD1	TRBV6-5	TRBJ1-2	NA	CASSPDRVYGYTF	TGTGCCAGCAGTCCGGACAGGGTCTATGGCTACACCTTC
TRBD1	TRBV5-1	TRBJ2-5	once	CASSASGQGVGQYF	TGCGCCAGCAGCGCCTCGGGACAGGGCGTTGGGCAGTACTTC
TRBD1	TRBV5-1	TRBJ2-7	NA	CASSLGTGGAEQYF	TGCGCCAGCAGCTTGGGGACAGGGGGGGCCGAGCAGTACTTC
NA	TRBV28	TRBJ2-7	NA	CASSLTRQPSEQYF	TGTGCCAGCAGTTTGACCAGGCAACCATCCGAGCAGTACTTC
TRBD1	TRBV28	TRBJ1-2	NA	CASSLNYGTGAYGYTF	TGTGCCAGCAGTTTAAACTACGGGACAGGGGCATATGGCTACACCTTC
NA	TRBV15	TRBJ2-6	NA	CATSRDISGANVLTF	TGTGCCACCAGCAGAGACATCTCTGGGGCCAACGTCCTGACTTTC
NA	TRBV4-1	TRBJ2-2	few	CASSQAGGRHTGELFF	TGCGCCAGCAGCCAAGCGGGTGGGAGACACACCGGGGAGCTGTTTTTT
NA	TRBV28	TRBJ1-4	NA	CASSPDGSTNEKLFF	TGTGCCAGCAGTCCCGACGGATCAACTAATGAAAAACTGTTTTTT
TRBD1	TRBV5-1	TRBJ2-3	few	CASQGDFGKDTQYF	TGCGCCAGCCAGGGGGATTTTGGCAAAGATACGCAGTATTTT
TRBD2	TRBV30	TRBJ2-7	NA	CAWSSGLALYEQYF	TGTGCCTGGAGTTCTGGACTAGCGTTGTACGAGCAGTACTTC
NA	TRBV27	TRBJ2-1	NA	CASSLSPGYNEQFF	TGTGCCAGCAGTTTATCTCCAGGATACAATGAGCAGTTCTTC
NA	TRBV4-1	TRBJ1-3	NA	CASSQGPGDTIYF	TGCGCCAGCAGCCAAGGACCTGGAGACACCATATATTTT
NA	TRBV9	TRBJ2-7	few	CASSVDSSRSYEQYF	TGTGCCAGCAGCGTAGATTCCAGCCGCTCCTACGAGCAGTACTTC